The 9 T cell receptor beta chains given below trace back to one sample, sequenced in a study of blood T cell repertoires in COVID-19. Sequenced by immunoSEQ multiplex PCR; TCRdb stores in-frame clones only, minus some. This sample yields roughly 200,000 clones, of which 86% are seen a single time; around 25% belongs to the top ten. The sample was PBMCs or T cells enriched from blood (not recorded which). These receptors came from a woman aged 40 to 49 in a cohort exposed to, infected with or recovered from COVID-19 (not recorded which).

V and J are TRBV7-8 and TRBJ1-2; D ambiguous. Germline V lookup: CDR1 SGHVS, CDR2 FQNEAQ. The CDR3 is 16 amino acids. Trimming stripped 3 bases from V and 0 bases from J, with 14 bases between. The CDR3 DNA sequence: TGTGCCAGCAGCTTTTCAGTTGCCAGGACTAACTATGGCTACACCTTC. Its translation is CASSFSVARTNYGYTF. The full variable domain, in which reference TRBV7-8 and TRBJ1-2 provide the parts outside the CDR3, is GAGVSQSPRYKVAKRGQDVALRCDPISGHVSLFWYQQALGQGPEFLTYFQNEAQLDKSGLPSDRFFAERPEGSVSTLKIQRTQQEDSAVYLCASSFSVARTNYGYTFGSGTRLTVV.

The chain carries TRBV11-2 and TRBJ2-7; perhaps TRBD2 as D (5 bases). The CDR3 length is 15 residues. Germline values: CDR1 SGHAT, CDR2 FQNNGV. The ends were cut back, 4 bases at V and 6 bases at J, with 19 bases in the middle. CDR3 residues: CASSSGWLRGSEQYF. CDR3 nucleotides: TGTGCCAGCAGCTCAGGTTGGCTCCGAGGGAGCGAGCAGTACTTC.

The chain combines TRBV19 with TRBJ1-3; D uncertain. Between the trimmed V and J ends, which lost 3 bases and 4 bases, there was a span of 10 bases. The germline gives CDR1 LNHDA, CDR2 SQIVND (reference sequence). The CDR3 sequence is 14 residues long. This CDR3 is CASSIVQEGNTIYF. CDR3 nucleotide sequence: TGTGCCAGTAGTATCGTCCAGGAAGGAAACACCATATATTTT.

V gene TRBV4-2 combines with J gene TRBJ1-6; possible D gene TRBD1, 6 bases. Per germline, CDR1 LGHNA and CDR2 YNFKEQ. This CDR3 comprises 17 residues. Trimming stripped 0 bases from V and 4 bases from J, with 13 bases between. CDR3 sequence: CASSQDTGNSYNSPLHF. The DNA of the CDR3 is TGTGCCAGCAGCCAAGATACAGGGAATTCATATAATTCACCCCTCCACTTT.

This clone was detected only once. This chain links TRBV4-2 with TRBJ2-7; D possibly corresponds to TRBD1 (5 bases). The germline CDR1 and CDR2 sequences are LGHNA and YNFKEQ. There are 13 residues in the CDR3. V dropped 2 bases and J dropped 6 bases, with 11 bases sitting between them. CDR3 amino acids: CASSQTQGSEQYF. The DNA of the CDR3 is TGTGCCAGCAGCCAAACTCAGGGAAGCGAGCAGTACTTC.

The rearrangement joins TRBV11-2 to TRBJ2-1, with D maybe TRBD2 (6 bases). The V end lost 2 bases, the J end lost 5 bases, and 13 bases lay between the germline ends. CDR3 length: 15 residues. The V gene's germline CDR1 is SGHAT and CDR2 FQNNGV. The CDR3 reads CASSLKREWNNEQFF. The CDR3 bases are TGTGCCAGCAGCTTAAAACGGGAGTGGAACAATGAGCAGTTCTTC.

The genes are TRBV19 and TRBJ1-2; D might be TRBD1 (5 bases). Germline V gene lookup returns CDR1 LNHDA and CDR2 SQIVND (reference sequence). This CDR3 is 15 amino acids long. V lost 7 bases and J 2 bases, leaving 17 bases between the germline ends. As DNA, the CDR3 is TGTGCCAGTACCCAACGGGTGCCAGGGAACTATGGCTACACCTTC. Translating gives CASTQRVPGNYGYTF.

The CDR3 DNA reads as TGCGCCAGCCCCCCAGGCCTCTCTGGGGCCAACGTCCTGACTTTC. Amino acids: CASPPGLSGANVLTF. The chain recombines TRBV23-1 with TRBJ2-6; the D is unclear. TRBV23-1 is marked as an open reading frame, function uncertain. This CDR3 comprises 15 residues. The V and J ends lost 8 bases and 0 bases respectively, with 11 bases between them.

V is TRBV4-1 and J is TRBJ1-2; D gene uncertain. Trimming left V 1 base short and J 8 bases short, with 20 bases between. This CDR3 spans 16 amino acids. Germline V gene data show CDR1 as MGHRA and CDR2 as YSYEKL. CDR3 sequence (DNA): TGCGCCAGCAGCCAAGGTGGAGGGTCCCTTATGCGAGGCTACACCTTC. It codes for CASSQGGGSLMRGYTF.